The 26 T cell receptor beta chains given below trace back to one sample, sequenced in a study of T cell responses to AZD1222 COVID-19 vaccine. Sequenced by immunoSEQ multiplex PCR; TCRdb stores in-frame clones only, minus some. The table includes 65,000 to 80,000 clones, 70% to 90% detected once. The material sequenced was peripheral blood, taken 28 days after the second dose of the MenACWY control vaccine. The receptors here all came from an adult who received the MenACWY meningococcal vaccine as a control.

This chain uses TRBV7-2 with TRBJ1-3, with D maybe TRBD1 (5 bases). Germline V CDR1 and CDR2: SGHTA, FQGNSA. The germline V and J ends were trimmed by 0 bases and 4 bases, with 13 bases remaining between them. This CDR3 comprises 16 residues. The CDR3 loop reads CASSLAPRVEGNTIYF. The CDR3 DNA sequence: TGTGCCAGCAGCTTAGCACCCAGGGTAGAGGGAAACACCATATATTTT. The entire variable domain, with the rest obtained from reference TRBV7-2 and TRBJ1-3, is as follows: GAGVSQSPSNKVTEKGKDVELRCDPISGHTALYWYRQSLGQGLEFLIYFQGNSAPDKSGLPSDRFSAERTGGSVSTLTIQRTQQEDSAVYLCASSLAPRVEGNTIYFGEGSWLTVV.

The chain employs TRBV7-2 and TRBJ1-5; D may be TRBD1 (6 bases). CDR1 and CDR2 from the germline V gene are SGHTA and FQGNSA. The CDR3 length is 15 residues. Trimming removed 0 bases at V and 6 bases at J, with 12 bases between. The DNA for the CDR3 is TGTGCCAGCAGCTTAGCGGGGGGGCCTAGTCAGCCCCAGCATTTT. This codes for CASSLAGGPSQPQHF.

The sample holds a few counts of this clone. The chain joins TRBV3-1 (or the pseudogene TRBV3-2) to TRBJ2-5; D remains ambiguous. V was shortened by 9 bases and J by 6 bases, with 14 bases between the two germline ends. Germline assignment: CDR1 LGHDT and CDR2 YNNKEL (reference sequence). The CDR3 covers 12 residues. CDR3 in amino acids: CARIRLTKTQYF. CDR3 coding DNA: TGTGCCAGGATAAGGTTGACGAAGACCCAGTACTTC.

The CDR3 is CASSWTVSGNTIYF. Here the CDR3 DNA reads TGTGCCAGCAGTTGGACGGTCTCTGGAAACACCATATATTTT. This sequence joins TRBV28 and TRBJ1-3; D not certain. Deletions cut 4 bases from V and 0 bases from J, with 7 bases between. The germline V gene has CDR1 MDHEN and CDR2 SYDVKM. The CDR3 spans 14 residues. Full variable domain (remainder filled in from reference TRBV28 and TRBJ1-3): DVKVTQSSRYLVKRTGEKVFLECVQDMDHENMFWYRQDPGLGLRLIYFSYDVKMKEKGDIPEGYSVSREKKERFSLILESASTNQTSMYLCASSWTVSGNTIYFGEGSWLTVV.

J is TRBJ1-2 and V is TRBV5-4, with D hard to call. V lost 2 bases, J lost 4 bases, and 9 bases lay in between. The CDR3 extends over 13 amino acids. The V gene's germline CDR1 is SGHNT and CDR2 YYREEE (reference sequence). The CDR3 DNA follows: TGTGCCAGCAGCTTAAGGGAGATCTATGGCTACACCTTC. Translating gives CASSLREIYGYTF. The variable domain in full, with the rest retrieved from reference TRBV5-4 and TRBJ1-2, is ETGVTQSPTHLIKTRGQQVTLRCSSQSGHNTVSWYQQALGQGPQFIFQYYREEENGRGNFPPRFSGLQFPNYSSELNVNALELDDSALYLCASSLREIYGYTFGSGTRLTVV.

The table lists this clone with a few counts. V is TRBV28 and J is TRBJ2-7; no firm D call. Trimming took 3 bases from V and 1 from J, leaving 10 bases between them. Germline-derived CDR1 and CDR2 are MDHEN and SYDVKM. The CDR3 consists of 14 residues. The CDR3 bases are TGTGCCAGCAGTTTTCTAGGAAAGTCCTACGAGCAGTACTTC. Its translation: CASSFLGKSYEQYF.

This sequence joins TRBV6-5 and TRBJ2-7, with D unclear. CDR1 is MNHEY and CDR2 is SVGAGI in the germline V gene. The CDR3 runs to 13 residues. The V end was cut by 5 bases, the J end by 3 bases, with 11 bases between. In DNA form, the CDR3 reads TGTGCCAGCAGTCTAGGAATAGGCTACGAGCAGTACTTC. The encoded protein is CASSLGIGYEQYF.

Note on this clone: Within the sample, other DNA sequences also encode this same CDR3. The rearrangement links TRBV10-3 to TRBJ2-7; no firm D call. CDR1 ENHRY and CDR2 SYGVKD come from the germline V gene. The CDR3 is made up of 12 amino acids. V was pared by 0 bases and J by 4 bases, with 4 bases between. In DNA, the CDR3 is TGTGCCATCAGTGAGTCATCTTACGAGCAGTACTTC. This encodes CAISESSYEQYF.

The chain couples TRBV28 to TRBJ2-2; a weak D match, TRBD2 (5 bases). V was shortened by 8 bases and J by 0 bases, with 13 bases between the two germline ends. Per germline, CDR1 MDHEN and CDR2 SYDVKM. CDR3 length: 15 residues. CDR3 protein: CASAGEVANTGELFF. CDR3 bases: TGTGCCAGCGCCGGGGAAGTGGCGAACACCGGGGAGCTGTTTTTT.

The chain links TRBV5-1 to TRBJ2-7; 11 bases map to TRBD1. With V trimmed by 4 bases and J by 4 bases, 7 bases remained unmatched. The CDR3 extends over 15 amino acids. The germline gives CDR1 SGHRS, CDR2 YFSETQ. The CDR3 protein is CASSREDRGLYEQYF. Written as DNA, the CDR3 is TGCGCCAGCAGCAGGGAGGACAGGGGGCTATACGAGCAGTACTTC. Using reference TRBV5-1 and TRBJ2-7 for the parts outside the CDR3, the full variable domain is KAGVTQTPRYLIKTRGQQVTLSCSPISGHRSVSWYQQTPGQGLQFLFEYFSETQRNKGNFPGRFSGRQFSNSRSEMNVSTLELGDSALYLCASSREDRGLYEQYFGPGTRLTVT.

V is TRBV28 and J is TRBJ2-5; D assignment may be TRBD1 or TRBD2 (6 bases each). V lost 8 bases and J lost 5, with 18 bases in between. CDR1 is MDHEN, CDR2 SYDVKM, per germline. The length of the CDR3 is 14 residues. In DNA, the CDR3 is TGTGCCAGCCACCGGGGGCCGGAGCAGGAGACCCAGTACTTC. Translated: CASHRGPEQETQYF.

This clone was observed once. The chain uses TRBV19 and TRBJ2-2; D ambiguous. Trimming removed 8 bases at V and 8 bases at J, with 12 bases between. The CDR3 covers 12 residues. Germline CDR1 and CDR2: LNHDA and SQIVND (reference sequence). CDR3 sequence reads: CASSTPGGELFF. The CDR3 DNA reads as TGTGCCAGTTCCACCCCCGGTGGGGAGCTGTTTTTT.

The chain recombines TRBV4-2 with TRBJ2-2, with TRBD2 matching over 11 bases. Germline V CDR1 and CDR2: LGHNA, YNFKEQ. V trimming: 3 bases; J trimming: 8 bases; junction bases outside the gene matches: 2. The CDR3 runs 14 residues. CDR3 sequence: CASSQRLAGGELFF. The CDR3 bases are TGTGCCAGCAGCCAGCGACTAGCGGGGGGGGAGCTGTTTTTT.

The chain joins TRBV5-1 to TRBJ1-5; D is possibly TRBD1 (6 bases). CDR3 length: 15 residues. Trimming removed 0 bases at V and 4 bases at J, with 11 bases between. The germline V gene encodes CDR1 SGHRS and CDR2 YFSETQ. CDR3 amino acids: CASSLEGGINQPQHF. CDR3 sequence (DNA): TGCGCCAGCAGCTTGGAGGGGGGGATAAATCAGCCCCAGCATTTT.

The V and J genes are TRBV19 and TRBJ1-6; TRBD1 agrees at 7 bases. This CDR3 comprises 18 residues. Germline-derived CDR1 and CDR2 are LNHDA and SQIVND (reference sequence). V was clipped by 3 bases and J by 7 bases; unmatched bases: 15. CDR3 coding DNA: TGTGCCAGTAGTATTGACAGGGACTGGGGCTCGGGGAATTCACCCCTCCACTTT. Translating gives CASSIDRDWGSGNSPLHF.

The chain employs TRBV6-4 and TRBJ2-2, with 8 bases aligning to TRBD1. Germline CDR1 and CDR2: MRHNA and SNTAGT. Losses at the gene ends were 6 bases for V and 7 bases for J; bases not matched to a gene: 4. The CDR3 is made up of 13 amino acids. CDR3 protein: CASRDRANGELFF. The CDR3 DNA is TGTGCCAGCAGGGACAGGGCAAACGGGGAGCTGTTTTTT.

This clone is a singleton in its sample. V and J are TRBV7-9 and TRBJ1-1; no firm D call. The CDR3 extends over 14 amino acids. V was clipped by 3 bases and J by 1 base, with 9 bases between them. Per the germline V gene, CDR1 is SEHNR and CDR2 is FQNEAQ (reference sequence). This CDR3 reads CASSLVVENTEAFF. In DNA form, the CDR3 reads TGTGCCAGCAGCTTGGTAGTAGAGAACACTGAAGCTTTCTTT. The complete variable domain, with remaining parts taken from reference TRBV7-9 and TRBJ1-1, reads DTGVSQNPRHKITKRGQNVTFRCDPISEHNRLYWYRQTLGQGPEFLTYFQNEAQLEKSRLLSDRFSAERPKGSFSTLEIQRTEQGDSAMYLCASSLVVENTEAFFGQGTRLTVV.

This clone was detected a few times. The rearrangement uses TRBV5-1 and TRBJ2-5, with D possibly being TRBD1 (7 bases). Trimming removed 5 bases at V and 5 bases at J, with 19 bases between. The CDR3 covers 15 residues. Germline V gene lookup returns CDR1 SGHRS and CDR2 YFSETQ. This CDR3 reads CASRTQGRGGETQYF. CDR3 DNA: TGCGCCAGCAGGACACAGGGGCGGGGTGGTGAGACCCAGTACTTC. Filled out from reference TRBV5-1 and TRBJ2-5, the complete variable domain reads KAGVTQTPRYLIKTRGQQVTLSCSPISGHRSVSWYQQTPGQGLQFLFEYFSETQRNKGNFPGRFSGRQFSNSRSEMNVSTLELGDSALYLCASRTQGRGGETQYFGPGTRLLVL.

V usage is TRBV7-9 and J usage is TRBJ1-2, with a weak D call TRBD1 (6 bases). The germline V gene has CDR1 SEHNR and CDR2 FQNEAQ (reference sequence). Trimming shortened V by 4 bases and J by 6 bases, and 15 bases separated the two germline ends. The CDR3 sequence is 14 residues long. The CDR3 reads CASSSEARGHGYTF. The CDR3 DNA reads TGTGCCAGCAGCTCAGAGGCCAGGGGCCATGGCTACACCTTC.

The chain carries TRBV5-4 and TRBJ2-1; D ambiguous. Germline V gives CDR1 SGHNT, CDR2 YYREEE (reference sequence). This CDR3 region has 13 residues. Trimming shortened V by 0 bases and J by 6 bases, and 7 bases separated the two germline ends. CDR3 sequence: CASSLDLLNEQFF. For the CDR3, the DNA is TGTGCCAGCAGCTTGGACCTGCTCAATGAGCAGTTCTTC.

V and J are TRBV5-1 and TRBJ2-1; D possibly corresponds to TRBD2 (6 bases). V was pared by 2 bases and J by 0 bases, with 9 bases between. The CDR3 is 15 amino acids. The germline V gene encodes CDR1 SGHRS and CDR2 YFSETQ. The chain's CDR3 is CASSLDGSSYNEQFF. The CDR3 region has the DNA TGCGCCAGCAGCTTAGACGGGAGCTCCTACAATGAGCAGTTCTTC.

The V and J genes are TRBV6-2 or TRBV6-3 and TRBJ1-5; the D gene is possibly TRBD1 (5 bases). This CDR3 spans 14 amino acids. Germline assignment: CDR1 MNHEY and CDR2 SVGEGT. The V end was cut by 2 bases, the J end by 6 bases, with 11 bases between. CDR3 sequence: CASSYGGAAQPQHF. In DNA form, the CDR3 reads TGTGCCAGCAGTTACGGTGGGGCTGCTCAGCCCCAGCATTTT.

This clone was seen once. V and J are TRBV21-1 and TRBJ2-7; the D call in the table, TRBD2, was not verified against the DNA. TRBV21-1 is given as a pseudogene. This CDR3 region has 13 residues. In DNA form, the CDR3 reads TGTGCCAGCACCGGACCGAGGGCGTACGAGCAGTACTTC. As protein: CASTGPRAYEQYF.

V usage is TRBV5-1 and J usage is TRBJ1-3; maybe TRBD1 (5 bases). The germline V gene encodes CDR1 SGHRS and CDR2 YFSETQ. Trimming cost V 4 bases and J 0 bases, with 11 bases left between them. The CDR3 has 15 amino acids. CDR3 residues: CASSPGTDSGNTIYF. CDR3 DNA: TGCGCCAGCAGCCCCGGGACGGACTCTGGAAACACCATATATTTT.

The chain joins TRBV6-8 to TRBJ1-4; D is uncertain. This CDR3 has 17 amino acids. V lost 4 bases and J lost 7, with 22 bases in between. Per the germline V gene, CDR1 is MNHGY and CDR2 is SAAAGT. CDR3 coding DNA: TGTGCCAGCAGTTCCCGGGCCAGGCCGAAAGTAAGTGAAAAACTGTTTTTT. Translating it yields CASSSRARPKVSEKLFF.

V gene TRBV28 combines with J gene TRBJ2-2; D perhaps matches TRBD2 (6 bases). V lost 6 bases to trimming and J lost 5 bases, with 16 bases between them. Per germline, CDR1 MDHEN and CDR2 SYDVKM. The CDR3 loop spans 15 amino acids. The CDR3 protein is CASRATSFVTGELFF. Here the CDR3 DNA reads TGTGCCAGCAGGGCGACTAGTTTCGTTACCGGGGAGCTGTTTTTT.